This TCR beta chain was captured by sequencing in a study of T cells after yellow fever vaccination. The CDR3 sequence is 15 residues long. Trimming left V 5 bases short and J 4 bases short, with 17 bases between. The germline CDR1 and CDR2 sequences are SGHVS and FQNEAQ. General study results and limits: Contamination by abundant bulk-population clonotypes could be present in FACS-sorted repertoires.

This clonotype was found a few times. No antigen is known for it. TCR cDNA was made by 5'RACE template switching, adding a universal primer site and UMIs. From the 5' RACE reads, TCRdb called clonotypes with MiXCR, one entry per CDR3 protein. The data contain hundreds of thousands of distinct CDR3 sequences, roughly 8.7% of them singletons. The chain uses TRBV7-8 and TRBJ1-2; perhaps TRBD1 as D (5 bases). The receptor comes from a young man who received the YFV17D yellow fever vaccine. This specimen consisted of PBMCs, obtained on the day of the first yellow fever vaccination. The CDR3 loop is CASSQRSLGVYGYTF. The DNA of the CDR3 is TGTGCCAGCAGCCAGCGGAGTTTGGGGGTCTATGGCTACACCTTC.